This T cell receptor beta chain derives from a study of T cell changes during pregnancy in multiple sclerosis. Germline assignment: CDR1 SGHRS and CDR2 YFSETQ. Trimming pared 2 bases from V and 0 bases from J, leaving 8 bases between. The CDR3 contains 14 residues. Libraries were prepared by immunoSEQ multiplex PCR; TCRdb keeps only in-frame clonotypes and omits some of them. The sample records approximately 82,000 clones, 75% to 95% being singletons. Sequencing was performed on CD4+ T cells from peripheral blood mononuclear cells, taken in the second trimester of pregnancy. The sequence came from a female donor with multiple sclerosis, enrolled in a pregnancy study. This chain links TRBV5-1 with TRBJ1-2; D is unclear. This CDR3 reads CASSFGPPNYGYTF. CDR3 DNA sequence: TGCGCCAGCAGCTTCGGTCCCCCTAACTATGGCTACACCTTC.